Below, one TCR beta chain is given with its context. What it recognizes is unknown. The CDR3 spans 16 residues. The V gene lost 5 bases and the J gene lost 0 bases, with 14 bases spanning the gap. The data were taken from a study of T cell repertoires in cytomegalovirus infection. In the study overall: The authors relied on CMV epitopes, both recently identified HLA-C-restricted and well-studied HLA-B-restricted. General study findings and limits: Accumulated public TCR beta family frequency recognized individuals carrying CMV together with the relevant HLA.

Each CDR3 protein gets one entry after TCRdb re-called the reads with MiXCR. This sample carries roughly 800,000 distinct CDR3 sequences, 25% to 30% of them seen once, and the ten largest clones take approximately 14%. This specimen consisted of cultured CD8+ T cells from PBMCs, obtained from culture after CMV antigen stimulation. This receptor was obtained from a human donor in good health (CMV status not recorded). Some clones in this sample may be carry-over from other donors' samples. This sequence joins TRBV12-3 or TRBV12-4 and TRBJ1-5; D perhaps matches TRBD1 (5 bases). The CDR3 loop is CASSPGAAHSNQPQHF. The CDR3 DNA follows: TGTGCCAGCAGTCCCGGGGCCGCACATAGCAATCAGCCCCAGCATTTT.